One T cell receptor (beta chain) is described in this entry. Its antigen is unidentified. V lost 3 bases to trimming and J lost 5 bases, with 9 bases between them. This CDR3 comprises 13 residues. The germline V gene has CDR1 MNHNS and CDR2 SASEGT. Individual cDNA molecules carried attached unique molecular identifiers. Each CDR3 protein is one row after TCRdb ran MiXCR on the 5' RACE reads. The sample has some 80,000 distinct CDR3 sequences, around 15% seen once; the top ten hold approximately 1.5%. The sample is drawn from a study of early T cells in non-severe SARS-CoV-2 infection. Study details: Sequencing of bulk RNA from unsorted whole blood was done, without chain pairing. Findings and caveats of the study: Private and CD4 specificities were missed by VDJdb matching, which favored anti-spike CD8 responses.

The sample consisted of whole blood. The genes are TRBV6-1 and TRBJ2-3; a possible D gene is TRBD2 (6 bases). The origin of this receptor is an adult who was a healthcare worker with PCR-confirmed SARS-CoV-2 infection or an uninfected control (not recorded which). The CDR3 reads CASSEGGLDTQYF. CDR3 bases: TGTGCCAGCAGTGAGGGAGGCCTAGATACGCAGTATTTT.